What follows are 19 T cell receptor beta chains derived from one specimen sequenced in a study of T cell responses to AZD1222 COVID-19 vaccine. The repertoire was sequenced with immunoSEQ multiplex PCR; TCRdb's copy has only in-frame clones and lacks some. The table records 92,000 or so clones, 80% to 90% of them present only once. The source material was peripheral blood, sampled on day 0 of AZD1222 vaccination. These receptors all come from an adult in good health.

This chain links TRBV7-2 with TRBJ1-5; D not resolved. Trimming took 2 bases from V and 3 from J, leaving 8 bases between them. From germline, CDR1 is SGHTA and CDR2 FQGNSA. CDR3 length: 14 amino acids. This CDR3 is CASSLQTVNQPQHF. As DNA, the CDR3 is TGTGCCAGCAGCTTACAGACCGTCAATCAGCCCCAGCATTTT.

The chain links TRBV7-9 to TRBJ1-3; the D is unclear. Germline CDR1 is SEHNR and CDR2 is FQNEAQ (reference sequence). This CDR3 comprises 15 residues. The germline V and J ends were trimmed by 5 bases and 7 bases, with 18 bases remaining between them. CDR3 sequence reads: CASSLQRILGNTIYF. The CDR3 DNA is TGTGCCAGCAGCCTCCAGCGGATTCTTGGGAACACCATATATTTT.

The V call is TRBV29-1, the J call TRBJ1-1; D gene uncertain. The CDR3 consists of 13 residues. The V gene's germline CDR1 is SQVTM and CDR2 ANQGSEA. V was cut by 2 bases and J by 3 bases, with 10 bases left in between. The CDR3 bases are TGCAGCGTTGAACCCCAGAGGGACACTGAAGCTTTCTTT. Translated, it gives CSVEPQRDTEAFF.

The chain recombines TRBV5-4 with TRBJ1-1; unclear D gene. The CDR3 contains 14 residues. V shed 0 bases and J shed 4 bases, with 10 bases lying between them. CDR1 and CDR2 from the germline V gene are SGHNT and YYREEE (reference sequence). CDR3 protein: CASSLVPMPTEAFF. In DNA, the CDR3 is TGTGCCAGCAGCTTGGTACCCATGCCCACTGAAGCTTTCTTT.

The chain links TRBV28 to TRBJ1-2; 8 bases map to TRBD1. Germline loops: CDR1 MDHEN, CDR2 SYDVKM. The CDR3 extends over 13 amino acids. The trim removed 4 bases at V and 8 bases at J, leaving 6 bases unmatched. Here the CDR3 DNA reads TGTGCCAGCAGTTCCGCGGACAGGGCGGGCTACACCTTC. Translating gives CASSSADRAGYTF.

The rearrangement links TRBV7-9 to TRBJ1-2; D call uncertain. This CDR3 is built from 14 residues. CDR1 is SEHNR, CDR2 FQNEAQ, per germline (reference sequence). Trimming left V 3 bases short and J 4 bases short, with 12 bases between. This CDR3 reads CASSFQNPSYGYTF. The CDR3 nucleotides are TGTGCCAGCAGCTTTCAAAACCCCTCCTATGGCTACACCTTC. The full variable domain, in which reference TRBV7-9 and TRBJ1-2 provide the parts outside the CDR3, is DTGVSQNPRHKITKRGQNVTFRCDPISEHNRLYWYRQTLGQGPEFLTYFQNEAQLEKSRLLSDRFSAERPKGSFSTLEIQRTEQGDSAMYLCASSFQNPSYGYTFGSGTRLTVV.

The rearrangement joins TRBV4-2 to TRBJ1-1; no clear D gene. The ends were cut back, 1 base at V and 3 bases at J, with 9 bases in the middle. This CDR3 spans 14 amino acids. Germline CDR1 and CDR2: LGHNA and YNFKEQ. CDR3 in amino acids: CASSQGYEDTEAFF. CDR3 nucleotide sequence: TGTGCCAGCAGCCAAGGTTACGAGGACACTGAAGCTTTCTTT.

The chain combines TRBV3-1 (or the pseudogene TRBV3-2) with TRBJ1-6, with TRBD1 matching 7 bases. V shed 4 bases, J shed 8 bases, and the junction held 17 bases outside the gene matches. This CDR3 has 18 amino acids. Germline V gene sequence: CDR1 LGHDT, CDR2 YNNKEL (reference sequence). CDR3 protein: CASSPQRDRQGTHSPLHF. For the CDR3, the DNA is TGTGCCAGCAGCCCCCAAAGGGATCGACAGGGAACTCATTCACCCCTCCACTTT.

V gene TRBV28 combines with J gene TRBJ2-2; the D gene is possibly TRBD2 (5 bases). V gave up 6 bases and J gave up 0 bases, with 17 bases separating them. Germline V gives CDR1 MDHEN, CDR2 SYDVKM. CDR3 length: 17 amino acids. The CDR3 region has the DNA TGTGCCAGCAGACCTTCCGGGAATTTCGCGAACACCGGGGAGCTGTTTTTT. It specifies CASRPSGNFANTGELFF.

This rearrangement joins TRBV4-2 to TRBJ1-4; D ambiguous. V lost 1 base, J lost 6 bases, and 21 bases lay in between. CDR1 is LGHNA, CDR2 YNFKEQ, per germline. There are 18 residues in the CDR3. The CDR3 sequence is CASSQVDPGMRWDEKLFF. The CDR3 DNA reads TGTGCCAGCAGCCAAGTTGACCCGGGAATGAGGTGGGATGAAAAACTGTTTTTT.

The J gene is TRBJ1-1, the V gene TRBV7-3; D ambiguous. Germline assignment: CDR1 SGHTA and CDR2 FQGTGA. Trimming removed 0 bases from V and 2 bases from J, with 4 bases in between. This CDR3 comprises 13 residues. CDR3 loop: CASSLTSNTEAFF. DNA of the CDR3: TGTGCCAGCAGCTTAACCTCAAACACTGAAGCTTTCTTT.

In its sample, this clone was seen a few times. The V gene is TRBV19, the J gene TRBJ2-3; D gene uncertain. The CDR3 is 16 residues long. The germline CDR1 and CDR2 sequences are LNHDA and SQIVND (reference sequence). Trimming cost V 1 base and J 5 bases, with 16 bases left between them. The CDR3 DNA reads TGTGCCAGTAGTATAGGGGGTACTGCCTCGGGAGATACGCAGTATTTT. It encodes CASSIGGTASGDTQYF.

The chain combines TRBV4-3 with TRBJ1-3, with unresolved D. Trimming took off 4 bases at V and 1 base at J, with 8 bases between the two ends. Germline V gene sequence: CDR1 LGHNA, CDR2 YSLEER. The CDR3 sequence is 14 residues long. For the CDR3, the DNA is TGCGCCAGCAGCCTGGGGATATCTGGAAACACCATATATTTT. Its translation: CASSLGISGNTIYF.

The chain carries TRBV6-5 and TRBJ2-3; D is perhaps TRBD1 (5 bases). Trimming pared 5 bases from V and 2 bases from J, leaving 14 bases between. Germline V gene data show CDR1 as MNHEY and CDR2 as SVGAGI. This CDR3 comprises 15 residues. In DNA form, the CDR3 reads TGTGCCAGCAGTCGACAGACTCCCAACACAGATACGCAGTATTTT. It codes for CASSRQTPNTDTQYF.

This rearrangement joins TRBV24-1 to TRBJ2-1; 10 nucleotides agree with TRBD2. Germline lookup yields CDR1 KGHDR and CDR2 SFDVKD. Trimming took 9 bases from V and 4 from J; bases not matched to a gene: 2. The CDR3 extends over 13 amino acids. In nucleotides, the CDR3 is TGTGCCACCCAGCGGGGGGGATACAATGAGCAGTTCTTC. It encodes CATQRGGYNEQFF.

This sequence joins TRBV7-9 and TRBJ2-7; D remains ambiguous. With 5 bases removed from V and 3 bases from J, the gap between germline ends came to 23 bases. Germline V gene data show CDR1 as SEHNR and CDR2 as FQNEAQ (reference sequence). This CDR3 contains 17 residues. CDR3 protein: CASSPDVAPSNYYEQYF. CDR3 DNA: TGTGCCAGCAGCCCCGACGTGGCCCCTTCTAATTACTACGAGCAGTACTTC.

This clone was seen more than once but under ten times. The J gene is TRBJ2-7, the V gene TRBV18, with 8 bases matching TRBD1. The length of the CDR3 is 15 residues. Germline V gene sequence: CDR1 KGHSH, CDR2 LQKENI. Trimming at V came to 2 bases and at J to 2 bases, leaving 5 bases not matched to a gene. The CDR3: CASSPGQGKAYEQYF. The CDR3 bases are TGTGCCAGCTCACCAGGACAGGGTAAGGCCTACGAGCAGTACTTC.

The V gene is TRBV4-1, the J gene TRBJ1-4, with D possibly being TRBD1 (5 bases). This CDR3 has 14 amino acids. V shed 3 bases and J shed 6 bases, with 11 bases lying between them. CDR1 and CDR2 from the germline V gene are MGHRA and YSYEKL. CDR3 amino acids: CASSQGWGDEKLFF. CDR3 nucleotide sequence: TGCGCCAGCAGCCAGGGTTGGGGGGATGAAAAACTGTTTTTT.

This rearrangement joins TRBV5-1 to TRBJ2-2, with D perhaps TRBD1 (5 bases). The V gene's germline CDR1 is SGHRS and CDR2 YFSETQ. The CDR3 sequence is 15 residues long. V was shortened by 0 bases and J by 5 bases, with 11 bases between the two germline ends. The CDR3 sequence: CASSLEGVNTGELFF. The CDR3 DNA follows: TGCGCCAGCAGCTTGGAAGGGGTAAATACCGGGGAGCTGTTTTTT.